This T cell receptor beta chain was documented in a study of cytomegalovirus exposure and HLA in healthy donors. Points from the study as a whole: Rare TCR sequences dominated, though some public TCRs recurred in many donors. Analysis was carried out at a later point, and it linked a missense DCLRE1C variant to TCR beta V- and J-gene trimming.

Points on this clone: What it recognizes is unknown.

PCR involved 60 Vbeta and 13 Jbeta primers. Measured with immunoSEQ multiplex PCR; TCRdb has only the in-frame clones, and not every one. Recorded here are about 160,000 clones; the top ten clones represent 2% to 2.5%. Looked up from germline, CDR1 is SEHNR and CDR2 is FQNEAQ (reference sequence). Trimming removed 5 bases from V and 5 bases from J; junction bases left unmatched: 2. The CDR3 sequence is 14 residues long. The receptor was isolated from a man aged 30 to 45 in good health and CMV-seronegative. The sequenced sample consisted of PBMCs. This chain links TRBV7-9 with TRBJ1-4, with 10 bases matching TRBD1. In nucleotides, the CDR3 is TGTGCCAGCAGCCCGGACAGGGGGAATGAAAAACTGTTTTTT. It specifies CASSPDRGNEKLFF.